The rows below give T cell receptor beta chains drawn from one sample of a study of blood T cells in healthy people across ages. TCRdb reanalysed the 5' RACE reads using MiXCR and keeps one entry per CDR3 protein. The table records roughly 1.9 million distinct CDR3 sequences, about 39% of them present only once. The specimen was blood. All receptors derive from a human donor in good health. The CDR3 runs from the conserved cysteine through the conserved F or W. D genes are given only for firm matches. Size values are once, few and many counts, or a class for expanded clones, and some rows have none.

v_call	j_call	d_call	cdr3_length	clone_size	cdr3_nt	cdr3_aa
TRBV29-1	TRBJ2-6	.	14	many	TGCAGCGCCCTGACGCCTTCTGGGGCCAACGTCCTGACTTTC	CSALTPSGANVLTF
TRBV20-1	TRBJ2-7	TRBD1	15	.	TGCAGTGCTAGACGGACGGGGACAGGGGCGTACGAGCAGTACTTC	CSARRTGTGAYEQYF
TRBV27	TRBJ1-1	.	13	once	TGTGCCAGCAGTTTCTTGGGGGCCACTGAAGCTTTCTTT	CASSFLGATEAFF
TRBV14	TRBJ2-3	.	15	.	TGTGCCAGCAGTCCGGGACCAGGAGAGCCAGATACGCAGTATTTT	CASSPGPGEPDTQYF
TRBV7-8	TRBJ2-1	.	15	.	TGTGCCAGCAGCCACCGACAGAGGACCTACAATGAGCAGTTCTTC	CASSHRQRTYNEQFF
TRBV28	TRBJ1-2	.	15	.	TGTGCCAGCAGTCCCCCAAACAGGGCGGTATATGGCTACACCTTC	CASSPPNRAVYGYTF
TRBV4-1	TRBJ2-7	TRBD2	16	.	TGCGCCAGCAGCCAAGATCGGGGCAGCGGGGGGGAAGAGCAGTACTTC	CASSQDRGSGGEEQYF
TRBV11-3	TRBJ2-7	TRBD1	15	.	TGTGCCAGCAGCGAAAGGACAGGTTCGATCGTCGAGCAGTACTTC	CASSERTGSIVEQYF
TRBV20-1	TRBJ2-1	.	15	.	TGCAGTGCTAGAGACTTGGGACACGGAAACAATGAGCAGTTCTTC	CSARDLGHGNNEQFF
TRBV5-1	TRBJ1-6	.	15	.	TGCGCCAGCAGCTCACAGGGCCCCTATAATTCACCCCTCCACTTT	CASSSQGPYNSPLHF
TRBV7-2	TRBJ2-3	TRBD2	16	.	TGTGCCAGCAGCAAACCTTCTAGCGGGGGGGCAGATACGCAGTATTTT	CASSKPSSGGADTQYF
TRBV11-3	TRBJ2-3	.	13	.	TGTGCCAGCAGCTTAGTAGACTTCAGTACGCAGTATTTT	CASSLVDFSTQYF
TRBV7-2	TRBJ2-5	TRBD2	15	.	TGTGCCAGCAGCTGGAGCGGGGAGTGGTCTGAGACCCAGTACTTC	CASSWSGEWSETQYF
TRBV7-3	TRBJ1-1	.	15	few	TGTGCCAGCAGCTTAGCACCGGATCTGAACACTGAAGCTTTCTTT	CASSLAPDLNTEAFF
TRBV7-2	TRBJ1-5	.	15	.	TGTGCCAGCAGCTTTTCCGACAGCGCCAATCAGCCCCAGCATTTT	CASSFSDSANQPQHF
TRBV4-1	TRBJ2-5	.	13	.	TGCGCCAGCAGCCAACTTGACAGCCCCACCCTGTACTTC	CASSQLDSPTLYF
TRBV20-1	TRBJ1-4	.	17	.	TGCAGTGCTAGAGAGAGAGGAGGACGGGGACTCGCGGAAAAACTGTTTTTT	CSARERGGRGLAEKLFF
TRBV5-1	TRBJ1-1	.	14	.	TGCGCCAGCAGCATACAGGGACAGAACACTGAAGCTTTCTTT	CASSIQGQNTEAFF
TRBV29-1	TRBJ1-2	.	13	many	TGCAGCGTTGAGGCGCAGGGGACGTGGGGCTACACCTTC	CSVEAQGTWGYTF
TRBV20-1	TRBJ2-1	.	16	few	TGCAGTGCTGGCATTTTTCCGGACGGGACTGACAATGAGCAGTTCTTC	CSAGIFPDGTDNEQFF
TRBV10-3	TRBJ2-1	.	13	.	TGTGCCATCAGTGTAACAGTATACAATGAGCAGTTCTTC	CAISVTVYNEQFF
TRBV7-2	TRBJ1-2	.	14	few	TGTGCCAGCAGCTTAGTGGGGACAACATATGGCTACACCTTC	CASSLVGTTYGYTF
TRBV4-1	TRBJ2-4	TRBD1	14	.	TGCGCCAGCAGCCAAGACTCCTTGGGACAGCAGCAGTACTTC	CASSQDSLGQQQYF
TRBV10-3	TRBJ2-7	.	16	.	TGTGCCATCAGGGTCGGGACAACCGACATCACCTACGAGCAGTACTTC	CAIRVGTTDITYEQYF
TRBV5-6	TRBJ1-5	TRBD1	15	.	TGTGCCAGCAGCCTAGGGACAGTAGGGCTTCAGCCCCAGCATTTT	CASSLGTVGLQPQHF
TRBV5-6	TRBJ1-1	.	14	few	TGTGCCAGCAGCTTGTGGGCGGATGACACTGAAGCTTTCTTT	CASSLWADDTEAFF
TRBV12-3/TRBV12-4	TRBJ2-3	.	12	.	TGTGATGGCAGTCGGGGAGCAGATACGCAGTATTTT	CDGSRGADTQYF